This TCR beta chain was profiled in a study of shared clonotypes between healthy human individuals. The CDR3 is 15 amino acids. V dropped 2 bases and J dropped 3 bases, with 11 bases sitting between them. Produced via immunoSEQ multiplex PCR; TCRdb's table is partial and in-frame only. The sample holds around 2.3 million clones; approximately 95% are singletons and the top ten take around 0.13%. The chain recombines TRBV23-1 with TRBJ1-3; weak D call: TRBD1 (5 bases). TRBV23-1 is assigned to the ORF class and has an uncertain function. Sequenced material: naive CD4+ T cells sorted from blood. Noted subset: CD45RA+ positively selected. The sequence came from a man younger than 35 in good health. CDR3 protein: CASSQQQEIGNTIYF. The CDR3, as DNA: TGCGCCAGCAGTCAACAACAGGAAATTGGAAACACCATATATTTT.